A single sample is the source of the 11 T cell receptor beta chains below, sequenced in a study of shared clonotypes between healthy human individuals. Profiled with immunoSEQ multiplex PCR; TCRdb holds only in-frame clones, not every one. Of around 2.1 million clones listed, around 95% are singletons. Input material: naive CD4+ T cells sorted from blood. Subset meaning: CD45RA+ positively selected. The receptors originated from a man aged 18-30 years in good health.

The CDR3 sequence: CASVRLISGGTDTQYF. In DNA form, the CDR3 reads TGCGCCAGCGTACGCCTGATCAGCGGGGGCACAGATACGCAGTATTTT. The chain uses TRBV10-2 and TRBJ2-3; TRBD2 matches 7 bases. Trimming at V came to 8 bases and at J to 1 base, leaving 12 bases not matched to a gene. The germline gives CDR1 WSHSY, CDR2 SAAADI. The CDR3 totals 16 residues.

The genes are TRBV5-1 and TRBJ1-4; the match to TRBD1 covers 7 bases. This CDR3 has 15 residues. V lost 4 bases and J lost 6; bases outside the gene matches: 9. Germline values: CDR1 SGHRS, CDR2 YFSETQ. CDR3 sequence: CASSVQGRRDEKLFF. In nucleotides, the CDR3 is TGCGCCAGCAGCGTACAGGGGAGGAGGGATGAAAAACTGTTTTTT.

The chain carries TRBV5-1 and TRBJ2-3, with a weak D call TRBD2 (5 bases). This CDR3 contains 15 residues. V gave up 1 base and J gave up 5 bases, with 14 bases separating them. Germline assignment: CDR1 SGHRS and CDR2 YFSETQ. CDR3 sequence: CASSLSGGAGDTQYF. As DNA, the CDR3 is TGCGCCAGCAGCTTGAGTGGAGGAGCTGGAGATACGCAGTATTTT.

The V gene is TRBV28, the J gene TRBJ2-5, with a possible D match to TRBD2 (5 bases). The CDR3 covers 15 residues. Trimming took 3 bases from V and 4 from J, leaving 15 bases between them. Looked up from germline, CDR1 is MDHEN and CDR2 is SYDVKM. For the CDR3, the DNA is TGTGCCAGCAGTTTCGCTAGCCCCCGACGAGAGACCCAGTACTTC. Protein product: CASSFASPRRETQYF.

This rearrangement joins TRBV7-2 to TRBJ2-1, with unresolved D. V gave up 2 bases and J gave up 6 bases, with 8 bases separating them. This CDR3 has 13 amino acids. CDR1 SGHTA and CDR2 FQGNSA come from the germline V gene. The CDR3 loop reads CASSLNQANEQFF. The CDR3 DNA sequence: TGTGCCAGCAGCTTAAACCAGGCCAATGAGCAGTTCTTC.

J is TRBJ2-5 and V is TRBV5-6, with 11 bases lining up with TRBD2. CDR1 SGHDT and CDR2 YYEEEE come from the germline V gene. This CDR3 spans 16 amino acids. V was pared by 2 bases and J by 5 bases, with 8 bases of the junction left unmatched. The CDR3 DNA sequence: TGTGCCAGCAGCTTACGACTAGCGGGAAGCCTGGAGACCCAGTACTTC. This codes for CASSLRLAGSLETQYF.

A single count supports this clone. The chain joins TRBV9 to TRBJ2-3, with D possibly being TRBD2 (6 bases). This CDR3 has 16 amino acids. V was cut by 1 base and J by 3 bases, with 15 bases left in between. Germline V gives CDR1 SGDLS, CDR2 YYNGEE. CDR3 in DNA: TGTGCCAGCAGCGTACGAGGGGACTGGACGACAGATACGCAGTATTTT. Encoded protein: CASSVRGDWTTDTQYF. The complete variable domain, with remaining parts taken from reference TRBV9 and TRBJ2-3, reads DSGVTQTPKHLITATGQRVTLRCSPRSGDLSVYWYQQSLDQGLQFLIQYYNGEERAKGNILERFSAQQFPDLHSELNLSSLELGDSALYFCASSVRGDWTTDTQYFGPGTRLTVL.

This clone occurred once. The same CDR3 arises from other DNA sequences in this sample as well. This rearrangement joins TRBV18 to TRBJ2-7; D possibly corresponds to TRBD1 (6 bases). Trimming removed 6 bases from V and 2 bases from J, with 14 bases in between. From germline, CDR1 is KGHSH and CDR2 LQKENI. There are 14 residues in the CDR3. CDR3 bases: TGTGCCAGCTCGCCTCAGGGGCCAACCTACGAGCAGTACTTC. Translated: CASSPQGPTYEQYF.

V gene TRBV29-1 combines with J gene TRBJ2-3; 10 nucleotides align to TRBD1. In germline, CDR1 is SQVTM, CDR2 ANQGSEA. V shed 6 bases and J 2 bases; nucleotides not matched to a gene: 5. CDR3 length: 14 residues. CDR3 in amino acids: CSVAGTGDTDTQYF. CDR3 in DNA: TGCAGCGTGGCCGGGACAGGGGACACAGATACGCAGTATTTT.

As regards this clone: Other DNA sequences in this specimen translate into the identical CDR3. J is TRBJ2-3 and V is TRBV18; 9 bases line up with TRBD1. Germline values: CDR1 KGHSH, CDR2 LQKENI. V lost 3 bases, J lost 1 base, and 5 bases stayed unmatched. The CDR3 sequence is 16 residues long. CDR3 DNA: TGTGCCAGCTCACCTCCTACAGGGGGCGGCACAGATACGCAGTATTTT. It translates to CASSPPTGGGTDTQYF.

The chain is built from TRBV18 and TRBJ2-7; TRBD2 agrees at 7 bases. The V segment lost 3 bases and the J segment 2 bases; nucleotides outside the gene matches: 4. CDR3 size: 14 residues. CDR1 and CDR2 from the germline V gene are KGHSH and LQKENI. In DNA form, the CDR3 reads TGTGCCAGCTCACCTGGGAGGGTTCCCTACGAGCAGTACTTC. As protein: CASSPGRVPYEQYF.